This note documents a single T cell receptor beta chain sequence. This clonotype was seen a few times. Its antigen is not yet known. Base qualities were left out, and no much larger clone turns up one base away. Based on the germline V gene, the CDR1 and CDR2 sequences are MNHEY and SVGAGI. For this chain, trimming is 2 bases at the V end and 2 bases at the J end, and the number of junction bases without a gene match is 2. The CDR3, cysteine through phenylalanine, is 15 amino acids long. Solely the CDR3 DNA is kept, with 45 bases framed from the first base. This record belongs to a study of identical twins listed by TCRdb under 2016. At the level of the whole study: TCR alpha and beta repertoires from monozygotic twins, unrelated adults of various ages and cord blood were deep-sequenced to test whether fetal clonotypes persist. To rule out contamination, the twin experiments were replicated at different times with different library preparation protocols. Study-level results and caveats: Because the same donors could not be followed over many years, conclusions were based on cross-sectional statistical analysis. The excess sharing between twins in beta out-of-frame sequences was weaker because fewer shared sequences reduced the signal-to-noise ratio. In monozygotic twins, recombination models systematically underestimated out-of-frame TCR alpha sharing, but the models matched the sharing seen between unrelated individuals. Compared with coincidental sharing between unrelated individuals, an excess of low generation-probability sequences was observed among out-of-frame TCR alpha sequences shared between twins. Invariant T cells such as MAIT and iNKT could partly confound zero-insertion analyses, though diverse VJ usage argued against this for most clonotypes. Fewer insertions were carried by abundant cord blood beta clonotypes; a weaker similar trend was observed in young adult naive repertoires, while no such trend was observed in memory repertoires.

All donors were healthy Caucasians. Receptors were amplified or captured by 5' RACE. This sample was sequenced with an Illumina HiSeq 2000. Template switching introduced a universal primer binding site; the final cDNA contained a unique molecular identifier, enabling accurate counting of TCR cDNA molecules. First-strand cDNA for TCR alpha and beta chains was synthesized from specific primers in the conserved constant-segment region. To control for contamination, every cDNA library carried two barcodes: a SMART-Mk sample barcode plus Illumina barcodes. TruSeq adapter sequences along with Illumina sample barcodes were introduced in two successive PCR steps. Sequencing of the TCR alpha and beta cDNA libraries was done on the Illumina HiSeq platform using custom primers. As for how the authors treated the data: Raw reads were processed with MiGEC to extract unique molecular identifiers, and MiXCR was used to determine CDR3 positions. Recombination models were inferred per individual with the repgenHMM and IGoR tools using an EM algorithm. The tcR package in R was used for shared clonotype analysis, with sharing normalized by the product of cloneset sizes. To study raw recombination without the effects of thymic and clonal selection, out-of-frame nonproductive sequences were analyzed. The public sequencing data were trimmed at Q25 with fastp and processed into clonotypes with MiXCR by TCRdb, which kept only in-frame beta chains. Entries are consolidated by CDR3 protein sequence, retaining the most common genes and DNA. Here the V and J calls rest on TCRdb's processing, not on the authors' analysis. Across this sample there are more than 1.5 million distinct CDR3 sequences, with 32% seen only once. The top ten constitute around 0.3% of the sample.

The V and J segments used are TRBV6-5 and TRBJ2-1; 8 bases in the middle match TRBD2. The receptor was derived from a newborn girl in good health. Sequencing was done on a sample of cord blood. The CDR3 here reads CASSYEAGAYNEQFF. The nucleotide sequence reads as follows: TGTGCCAGCAGTTACGAAGCGGGAGCCTACAATGAGCAGTTCTTC.